This TCR beta chain was found in a study of cytotoxic CD8 clonotypes in ibrutinib-treated CLL (dated by TCRdb to about 2021). In the study overall: The cohort had 11 relapsed/refractory and 15 treatment-naive patients; 17 to 18 were IGHV unmutated. Responses were partial in some 24 patients and complete in 2; after median about 63 months follow-up, some 15 stayed in remission and roughly twelve progressed. The response samples were drawn at a median of 12 months into treatment, with a range of roughly 6 to 36 months. Samples averaged approximately 240,000 productive templates and about 94,000 productive rearrangements. Of the approximately 86 people in the trial, some 28 had longitudinal samples available. Cryopreserved peripheral blood mononuclear cells were obtained prior to treatment, at the time of response, and at either disease progression or sustained remission. All remission and progressive disease samples were collected while patients were still receiving ibrutinib. Findings and caveats that apply to the study as a whole: At baseline, clonality was higher than in age-matched healthy donors and showed a strong correlation with circulating CD8+ T-cell counts. At ibrutinib response clonality went up, during sustained remission it held steady, and at progression it dropped back toward baseline. Public clonotypes were rare and either shrank or stayed stable during treatment, and the rise in clonality at ibrutinib response reflected expansion of private clonotypes. Sustained-remission and progressing patients did not have matched sampling times, and lymph node repertoires were not examined.

Reading the label with the study, this specimen's time point is: 20 to 25 months on ibrutinib. For TCR beta library preparation, around 1.8 micrograms of genomic DNA were extracted from the cryopreserved PBMCs. Longitudinal blood samples from CLL patients receiving ibrutinib monotherapy were subjected to high-throughput TCR beta sequencing. The patients took part in an open-label, single-center phase 2 trial of ibrutinib monotherapy. Each clonotype received, on average, around 10x coverage in deep resolution sequencing performed on a MiSeq, where the target depth lay between 1 in 1 million and 1 in 200,000 T cells. The immunoSEQ hsTCRB Kit was used to generate the TCR beta libraries. On the study's bioinformatics: ImmunoSEQ Data Assistant and ImmunoSEQ Analyzer were used for data analysis, and V, D and J genes were assigned according to IMGT definitions. Clonality, with values ranging from 0 to 1, was calculated as one minus the normalized Shannon entropy of productive rearrangement frequencies. Only overrepresented clonotypes making up at least 0.05% of the repertoire of each patient were included in the public clonotype analysis. Fewer than 15 repertoires from age-matched healthy donors, obtained from immuneACCESS, served as clonality controls. TCRdb took this table from immuneACCESS and kept in-frame rearrangements with V and J called. Such tables lack part of the clones; where checked against another copy, unresolved V genes explain under half of the gap, and the rest is unexplained. The V and J calls and clone size were taken over from that table, and D and trimming were inferred from the DNA. This sample has about 120,000 clones in its table, and 55% to 75% of those were observed once. The ten largest clones capture around 37% of the sample.

Between the V and J ends, shortened by 4 bases and 2 bases respectively, the junction contains 8 bases. The germline V gene encodes CDR1 MGHDK and CDR2 SYGVNS. The CDR3 has 13 amino acids, counting the end cysteine and phenylalanine. Solely the CDR3 DNA is kept, with 39 bases framed from the first base. Comments on this clone: Its target antigen remains unknown. No quality values exist for individual bases; no much larger clone is one base distant.

The chain was built from TRBV25-1 and TRBJ1-2; tentative D gene TRBD1, with 5 bases matching. The source of this sequence is a human donor with chronic lymphocytic leukemia. The material sequenced was PBMCs, taken after 24 months of ibrutinib treatment. The sequenced DNA: TGTGCCAGCAGTGCGACAGTCAACTATGGCTACACCTTC. Translated, it gives CASSATVNYGYTF.